This T cell receptor beta chain was observed in a study of T cell changes during pregnancy in multiple sclerosis. CDR1 MGHRA and CDR2 YSYEKL come from the germline V gene. Trimming cost V 0 bases and J 7 bases, with 15 bases left between them. This CDR3 is 15 amino acids long. Measured with immunoSEQ multiplex PCR; TCRdb has only the in-frame clones, and not every one. The sample records around 39,000 clones, roughly 88% being singletons. The sequencing here drew on CD8+ T cells from peripheral blood mononuclear cells, taken in the first trimester of pregnancy. V gene TRBV4-1 combines with J gene TRBJ1-2; unclear D gene. This clonotype was obtained from a female donor with multiple sclerosis, enrolled in a pregnancy study. The CDR3 reads CASSQDLYSPLGYTF. CDR3 nucleotides: TGCGCCAGCAGCCAAGATCTGTACAGCCCGCTTGGCTACACCTTC.